The 14 T cell receptor beta chains below were found in one sample sequenced in a study of CXCR3-negative and CXCR3-positive naive CD8 T cells. 5' RACE with UMI labels generated the TRB cDNA libraries. TCRdb re-called the 5' RACE reads and shows each CDR3 protein once, DNA omitted. The sample table includes around 41,000 distinct CDR3 sequences. Sequencing was done on a sample of memory CD8+ T cells from blood. Receptors originate from a human donor in good health. Some clones in this sample may be carry-over from other donors' samples.

The V gene is TRBV14, the J gene TRBJ2-4; TCRdb gives TRBD1 as the D gene, but with no DNA this cannot be confirmed. CDR3 length: 16 amino acids. Germline V gene data show CDR1 as SGHDN and CDR2 as FVKESK. The CDR3 loop reads CASSRSRGLAKNIQYF.

The V call is TRBV7-9, the J call TRBJ2-2; TCRdb proposes TRBD2, but this gene call is untestable without DNA. The CDR3 runs to 15 residues. Germline V gene data show CDR1 as SEHNR and CDR2 as FQNEAQ (reference sequence). This CDR3 reads CASQTASPNTGELFF.

The chain joins TRBV29-1 to TRBJ2-3. The CDR3 has 13 amino acids. Per germline, CDR1 SQVTM and CDR2 ANQGSEA. This CDR3 reads CSVEGGSTDTQYF.

The chain links TRBV28 to TRBJ2-2; TCRdb names TRBD1, which stays unverified in the absence of DNA. The CDR3 consists of 17 residues. Germline V lookup: CDR1 MDHEN, CDR2 SYDVKM. CDR3 amino acids: CASRFLTGTGVTGELFF.

This chain links TRBV29-1 with TRBJ1-5. Germline lookup yields CDR1 SQVTM and CDR2 ANQGSEA. This CDR3 is built from 15 residues. The CDR3 spells CSVVLDFGSNQPQHF.

The chain joins TRBV29-1 to TRBJ1-2; the D call from TCRdb, TRBD1, cannot be confirmed without DNA. The CDR3 is 12 residues long. Germline CDR1 reads SQVTM; CDR2 reads ANQGSEA. The CDR3 spells CSVPGPDYGYTF.

The V and J genes are TRBV29-1 and TRBJ1-1; with no DNA, the TCRdb D assignment of TRBD1 cannot be verified. The CDR3 loop spans 14 amino acids. Germline loops: CDR1 SQVTM, CDR2 ANQGSEA. This CDR3 reads CSVEGTGGLAEAFF.

This rearrangement joins TRBV6-6 to TRBJ2-1; there is no DNA to check the TCRdb D call of TRBD2. The length of the CDR3 is 14 residues. The V gene's germline CDR1 is MNHNY and CDR2 SVGAGI (reference sequence). CDR3 amino acids: CASTSVGLANEQFF.

The J gene is TRBJ2-1, the V gene TRBV20-1; TCRdb reports TRBD1, a call that lacks DNA to check it against. Looked up from germline, CDR1 is DFQATT and CDR2 is SNEGSKA (reference sequence). The CDR3 loop spans 18 amino acids. The CDR3 loop is CSTTLGTGGPGSGAEQFF.

The J gene is TRBJ2-1, the V gene TRBV20-1; TCRdb's D call, TRBD1, is unchecked because there is no DNA. This CDR3 spans 13 amino acids. CDR1 and CDR2 (germline): DFQATT, SNEGSKA (reference sequence). The CDR3: CSTGTGPRNEQFF.

This clonotype is labeled medium-sized (0.01 to 0.1%) based on frequency. This sequence joins TRBV6-5 and TRBJ2-3; TCRdb's D call, TRBD1, is unchecked because there is no DNA. The CDR3 contains 16 residues. The germline V gene encodes CDR1 MNHEY and CDR2 SVGAGI. The chain's CDR3 is CASSYLGTGRWGTQYF.

The V gene is TRBV29-1, the J gene TRBJ1-1; checking the TCRdb D call of TRBD1 is not possible without DNA. The CDR3 length is 12 residues. Germline CDR1 reads SQVTM; CDR2 reads ANQGSEA. The CDR3 is CSVEARRVEAFF. Supplemented by reference TRBV29-1 and TRBJ1-1, the full variable domain reads SAVISQKPSRDICQRGTSLTIQCQVDSQVTMMFWYRQQPGQSLTLIATANQGSEATYESGFVIDKFPISRPNLTFSTLTVSNMSPEDSSIYLCSVEARRVEAFFGQGTRLTVV.

CDR3 region: CATSREGNSGANVLTF. The J gene is TRBJ2-6, the V gene TRBV15. The length of the CDR3 is 16 residues. Germline V lookup: CDR1 LNHNV, CDR2 YYDKDF (reference sequence).

The rearrangement links TRBV20-1 to TRBJ1-5; the D call of TRBD1 rests on TCRdb alone, since no DNA is present to check it. The germline V gene encodes CDR1 DFQATT and CDR2 SNEGSKA (reference sequence). This CDR3 has 15 residues. CDR3 sequence: CSAVHRTVGNQPQHF.